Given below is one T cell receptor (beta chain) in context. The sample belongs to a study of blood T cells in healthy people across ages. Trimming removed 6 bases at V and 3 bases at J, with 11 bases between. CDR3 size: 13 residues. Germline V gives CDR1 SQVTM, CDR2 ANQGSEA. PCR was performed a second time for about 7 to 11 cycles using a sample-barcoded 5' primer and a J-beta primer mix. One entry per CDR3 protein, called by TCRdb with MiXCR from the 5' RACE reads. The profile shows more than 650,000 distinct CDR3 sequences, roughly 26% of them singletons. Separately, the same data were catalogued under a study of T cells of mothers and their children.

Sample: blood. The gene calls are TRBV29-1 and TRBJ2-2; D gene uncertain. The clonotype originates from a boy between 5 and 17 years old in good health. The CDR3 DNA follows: TGCAGCGTCGCCATTAGGGACACCGGGGAGCTGTTTTTT. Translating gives CSVAIRDTGELFF.